The subject of this entry is one TCR beta chain. No antigen is known for it. These data come from a study of blood T cells in healthy people across ages. Primed by a sample-barcoded 5' primer and a J-beta primer mix, a second PCR proceeded for roughly 6 to 12 cycles. In TCRdb, the 5' RACE reads were re-called with MiXCR into one record per CDR3 protein. The sample lists about 1.5 million distinct CDR3 sequences, approximately 43% occurring once. Study-wide results and caveats: Donor CMV status was unknown, possibly confounding expanded clonotype changes. With unsorted PBMCs, a conclusive comparison of naive versus antigen-experienced cells was not possible.

Per-sample PBMC isolation yielded at least 6.5 million cells. The receptor comes from a woman under 30 in good health. The sample was blood.

The CDR3 spells CASSLSPSGTYNEQFF. CDR3 nucleotide sequence: TGTGCCAGCAGTTTAAGTCCTAGCGGTACCTACAATGAGCAGTTCTTC. The chain is built from TRBV27 and TRBJ2-1, with 7 positions matching TRBD2. The CDR3 runs 16 residues. Trimming at V came to 2 bases and at J to 2 bases, leaving 6 bases not matched to a gene. Germline values: CDR1 MNHEY, CDR2 SMNVEV (reference sequence).